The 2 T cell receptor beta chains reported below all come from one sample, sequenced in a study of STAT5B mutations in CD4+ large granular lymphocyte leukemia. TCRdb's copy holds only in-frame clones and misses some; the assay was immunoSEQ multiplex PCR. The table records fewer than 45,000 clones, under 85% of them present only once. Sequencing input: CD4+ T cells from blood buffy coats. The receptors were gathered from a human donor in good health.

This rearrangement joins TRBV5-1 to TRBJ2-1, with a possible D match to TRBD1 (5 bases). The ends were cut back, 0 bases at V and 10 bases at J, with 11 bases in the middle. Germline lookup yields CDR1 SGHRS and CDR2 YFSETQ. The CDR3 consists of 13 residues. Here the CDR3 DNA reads TGCGCCAGCAGCTTGGAAGGGGTTGGGGAGCAGTTCTTC. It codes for CASSLEGVGEQFF.

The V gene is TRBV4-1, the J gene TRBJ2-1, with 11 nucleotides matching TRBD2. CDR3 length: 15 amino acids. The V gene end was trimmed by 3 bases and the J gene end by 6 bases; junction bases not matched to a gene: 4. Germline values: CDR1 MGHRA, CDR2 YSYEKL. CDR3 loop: CASSHGTSGLNEQFF. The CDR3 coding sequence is TGCGCCAGCAGCCACGGGACTAGCGGACTCAATGAGCAGTTCTTC.